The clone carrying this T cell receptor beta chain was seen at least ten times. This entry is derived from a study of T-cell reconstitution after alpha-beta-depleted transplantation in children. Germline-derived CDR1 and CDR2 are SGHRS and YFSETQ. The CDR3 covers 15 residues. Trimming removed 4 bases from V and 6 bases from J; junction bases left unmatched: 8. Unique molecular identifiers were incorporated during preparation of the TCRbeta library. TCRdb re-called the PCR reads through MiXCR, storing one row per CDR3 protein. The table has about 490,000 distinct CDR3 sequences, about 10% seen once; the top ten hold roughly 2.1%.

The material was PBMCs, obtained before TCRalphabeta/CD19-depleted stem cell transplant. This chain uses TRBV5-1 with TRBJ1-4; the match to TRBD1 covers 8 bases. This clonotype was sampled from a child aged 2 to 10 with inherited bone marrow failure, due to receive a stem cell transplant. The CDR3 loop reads CASSPGTGGYEKLFF. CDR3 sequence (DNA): TGCGCCAGCAGCCCTGGAACAGGGGGGTATGAAAAACTGTTTTTT.